A selection of T cell receptor beta chains follows, all from one sample in a study of cytomegalovirus exposure and HLA in healthy donors. The data were produced by immunoSEQ multiplex PCR, yet TCRdb's version contains in-frame clones alone and is incomplete. Of 140,000 or so clones listed, roughly 80% are singletons. Sequencing was done on a sample of PBMCs. These receptors all stem from a woman under 40 in good health and CMV-seronegative. CDR3s include the opening cysteine and the closing phenylalanine or tryptophan. The order of the fields is clone size, D gene, V gene, J gene, CDR3 DNA, CDR3 protein. D genes are given only for firm matches. Clone size, where shown, is once, few, many, or a class for clones that have expanded.

clone_size: -
d_call: -
v_call: TRBV10-1
j_call: TRBJ2-2
cdr3_nt: TGCGCCAGCAGTGATATGTCCGGGGAGCTGTTTTTT
cdr3_aa: CASSDMSGELFF

clone_size: once
d_call: -
v_call: TRBV2
j_call: TRBJ1-5
cdr3_nt: TGTGCCAGCAGTTTTGAGGGGGACAGCAATCAGCCCCAGCATTTT
cdr3_aa: CASSFEGDSNQPQHF

clone_size: -
d_call: -
v_call: TRBV5-4
j_call: TRBJ1-4
cdr3_nt: TGTGCCAGCAGCGACCGGGGGTTGTCTAATGAAAAACTGTTTTTT
cdr3_aa: CASSDRGLSNEKLFF

clone_size: -
d_call: -
v_call: TRBV12-5
j_call: TRBJ1-4
cdr3_nt: TGTGCTAGTGGTTTGGTCGGGGACTTCCTAGATAGATCGACTAATGAAAAACTGTTTTTT
cdr3_aa: CASGLVGDFLDRSTNEKLFF

clone_size: -
d_call: -
v_call: TRBV7-9
j_call: TRBJ2-3
cdr3_nt: TGTGCCAGCAGCGGAGCGGGTGCAGATACGCAGTATTTT
cdr3_aa: CASSGAGADTQYF

clone_size: -
d_call: -
v_call: TRBV25-1
j_call: TRBJ1-3
cdr3_nt: TGTGCCAGCGGAGAAACAGTTGACAGTTCTGGAAACACCATATATTTT
cdr3_aa: CASGETVDSSGNTIYF

clone_size: -
d_call: TRBD2
v_call: TRBV7-2
j_call: TRBJ2-3
cdr3_nt: TGTGCCAGCAGCCCGGGACTAGCGGGGGGGCTTGATACGCAGTATTTT
cdr3_aa: CASSPGLAGGLDTQYF

clone_size: -
d_call: TRBD1
v_call: TRBV30
j_call: TRBJ2-7
cdr3_nt: TGTGCCCTTGGACAGGGGGCCTACGAGCAGTACTTC
cdr3_aa: CALGQGAYEQYF

clone_size: -
d_call: TRBD1
v_call: TRBV5-1
j_call: TRBJ2-1
cdr3_nt: TGCGCCAGCAGCTTGGCGGGGACAGGGCCCTACAATGAGCAGTTCTTC
cdr3_aa: CASSLAGTGPYNEQFF

clone_size: -
d_call: -
v_call: TRBV29-1
j_call: TRBJ1-2
cdr3_nt: TGCAGCGTTGAGGGCCCTAACTATGGCTACACCTTC
cdr3_aa: CSVEGPNYGYTF

clone_size: -
d_call: -
v_call: TRBV29-1
j_call: TRBJ2-7
cdr3_nt: TGCAGCGTGACAGAGGCCTACGAGCAGTACTTC
cdr3_aa: CSVTEAYEQYF

clone_size: -
d_call: -
v_call: TRBV5-7
j_call: TRBJ2-3
cdr3_nt: TGTGCCAGCAGCTTTGGCTGCACAGATACGCAGTATTTT
cdr3_aa: CASSFGCTDTQYF

clone_size: -
d_call: -
v_call: TRBV9
j_call: TRBJ1-3
cdr3_nt: TGTGCCAGCAGCGTAGGGCTCGAGATAGCCGGAAACACCATATATTTT
cdr3_aa: CASSVGLEIAGNTIYF

clone_size: once
d_call: -
v_call: TRBV18
j_call: TRBJ1-2
cdr3_nt: TGTGCCAGCTCACCACCGCGGGGGGACTATGGCTACACCTTC
cdr3_aa: CASSPPRGDYGYTF

clone_size: -
d_call: -
v_call: TRBV7-3
j_call: TRBJ2-7
cdr3_nt: TGTGCCAGCAGCCCCCGAGGGGGGGCTACTTACGAGCAGTACTTC
cdr3_aa: CASSPRGGATYEQYF

clone_size: -
d_call: -
v_call: TRBV9
j_call: TRBJ2-7
cdr3_nt: TGTGCCAGCAGCGTAGGGGTGGGACTCGGGGCCTACGAGCAGTACTTC
cdr3_aa: CASSVGVGLGAYEQYF

clone_size: -
d_call: -
v_call: TRBV5-1
j_call: TRBJ2-7
cdr3_nt: TGCGCCAGCAGCTTGAACAGGGACTACGAGCAGTACTTC
cdr3_aa: CASSLNRDYEQYF

clone_size: once
d_call: TRBD2
v_call: TRBV5-1
j_call: TRBJ2-5
cdr3_nt: TGCGCCAGCAGCTTGGGACTAGCGGGAGGGCACGAGACCCAGTACTTC
cdr3_aa: CASSLGLAGGHETQYF

clone_size: -
d_call: -
v_call: TRBV5-1
j_call: TRBJ1-2
cdr3_nt: TGCGCCAGCAGTGCTTGGCCACTAATAATTTCCCGACTCGGGTATGGCTACACCTTC
cdr3_aa: CASSAWPLIISRLGYGYTF

clone_size: -
d_call: TRBD1
v_call: TRBV6-1
j_call: TRBJ1-5
cdr3_nt: TGTGCCAGCAGCAGGACAGGGCCTACTAATCAGCCCCAGCATTTT
cdr3_aa: CASSRTGPTNQPQHF

clone_size: -
d_call: -
v_call: TRBV2
j_call: TRBJ2-1
cdr3_nt: TGTGCCAGCAGTGAAATCGTGTACAATGAGCAGTTCTTC
cdr3_aa: CASSEIVYNEQFF

clone_size: once
d_call: -
v_call: TRBV2
j_call: TRBJ2-7
cdr3_nt: TGTGCCAGCCATCGGGATTACCAATACGAGCAGTACTTC
cdr3_aa: CASHRDYQYEQYF

clone_size: few
d_call: -
v_call: TRBV2
j_call: TRBJ1-3
cdr3_nt: TGTGCCAGCAGTGCCGGCAGGTACTCTGGAAACACCATATATTTT
cdr3_aa: CASSAGRYSGNTIYF

clone_size: -
d_call: TRBD1
v_call: TRBV6-1
j_call: TRBJ1-1
cdr3_nt: TGTGCCAGCAGTGAAGGGACAGGGGTAGTAGACACTGAAGCTTCCTTT
cdr3_aa: CASSEGTGVVDTEASF

clone_size: -
d_call: TRBD1
v_call: TRBV15
j_call: TRBJ1-1
cdr3_nt: TGTGCCACCGACAGGGGGTATACTGAAGCTTTCTTT
cdr3_aa: CATDRGYTEAFF

clone_size: -
d_call: -
v_call: TRBV7-3
j_call: TRBJ2-1
cdr3_nt: TGTGCCAGCAGCTCACTGTTACAGGCATACAATGAGCAGTTCTTC
cdr3_aa: CASSSLLQAYNEQFF

clone_size: -
d_call: -
v_call: TRBV27
j_call: TRBJ1-5
cdr3_nt: TGTGCCAGCAGTTTATTCGAGGGTATCCAGCCCCAGCATTTT
cdr3_aa: CASSLFEGIQPQHF

clone_size: -
d_call: TRBD2
v_call: TRBV5-1
j_call: TRBJ2-5
cdr3_nt: TGCGCCAGCAGCTTGGAGGGGACTAGCAGGGAGACCCAGTACTTC
cdr3_aa: CASSLEGTSRETQYF

clone_size: -
d_call: TRBD2
v_call: TRBV11-2
j_call: TRBJ2-1
cdr3_nt: TGCGCCAGCACCGGGGGACTAGGACACAATGAGCAGTTCTTC
cdr3_aa: CASTGGLGHNEQFF

clone_size: -
d_call: TRBD1
v_call: TRBV7-9
j_call: TRBJ1-4
cdr3_nt: TGTTCCAGCAGCGGTGCGGGACAGGGGTCTGAAAAACTGTTTTTT
cdr3_aa: CSSSGAGQGSEKLFF

clone_size: -
d_call: -
v_call: TRBV11-2
j_call: TRBJ2-3
cdr3_nt: TGTGCCAGCAGCTTAAGCCCGGGCACAGATACGCAGTATTTT
cdr3_aa: CASSLSPGTDTQYF

clone_size: -
d_call: TRBD1
v_call: TRBV27
j_call: TRBJ2-7
cdr3_nt: TGTGCCAGCAGTGTGGGACAGGGAATTTACGAGCAGTACTTC
cdr3_aa: CASSVGQGIYEQYF

clone_size: -
d_call: -
v_call: TRBV11-2
j_call: TRBJ1-1
cdr3_nt: TGTGCCAGCAGCTTATCACAGGTGAACACTGAAGCTTTCTTT
cdr3_aa: CASSLSQVNTEAFF

clone_size: -
d_call: -
v_call: TRBV5-5
j_call: TRBJ2-5
cdr3_nt: TGTGCCAGCAGCTTGGTACCGTCTCCGAACGGAGAGACCCAGTACTTC
cdr3_aa: CASSLVPSPNGETQYF

clone_size: -
d_call: TRBD2
v_call: TRBV11-2
j_call: TRBJ2-7
cdr3_nt: TGTGCCAGCAGCCCGGGGCTAGCGGGGACCTACGAGCAGTACTTC
cdr3_aa: CASSPGLAGTYEQYF

clone_size: -
d_call: TRBD1
v_call: TRBV28
j_call: TRBJ2-1
cdr3_nt: TGTGCCAGCAGTAGGACAGGGAAGATTTTTGAGCAGTTCTTC
cdr3_aa: CASSRTGKIFEQFF

clone_size: -
d_call: TRBD2
v_call: TRBV10-1
j_call: TRBJ2-1
cdr3_nt: TGCGCCAGCAGCTTACGAGCGGGAGAGTCCTACAATGAGCAGTTCTTC
cdr3_aa: CASSLRAGESYNEQFF

clone_size: once
d_call: -
v_call: TRBV9
j_call: TRBJ2-7
cdr3_nt: TGTGCCAGCAGCGTAGGGGGGGTCCCAACCTACGAGCAGTACTTC
cdr3_aa: CASSVGGVPTYEQYF

clone_size: few
d_call: -
v_call: TRBV15
j_call: TRBJ1-2
cdr3_nt: TGTGCCACCAGCAGAGGGGCAGGGTTATATGGCTACACCTTC
cdr3_aa: CATSRGAGLYGYTF

clone_size: -
d_call: TRBD1
v_call: TRBV7-2
j_call: TRBJ1-1
cdr3_nt: TGTGCCAGCAGCGGACGACAGGGGGCGGTAGCTTTCTTT
cdr3_aa: CASSGRQGAVAFF